This is a list of T cell receptor beta chains from one sample in a study of blood T cell repertoires in COVID-19. Measured with immunoSEQ multiplex PCR; TCRdb has only the in-frame clones, and not every one. This table has about 400,000 clones, 85% to 90% appearing once. The sequencing input was peripheral blood. These receptors originate from a woman aged 25 to 39 with acute or convalescent COVID-19. Both conserved end residues are part of each CDR3. D genes are given only for firm matches. For some rows the clone size is stated as once, few or many, or as a class when expanded; others skip it.

CDR3nt | CDR3aa | d_gene | len | v_gene | abundance | j_gene
TGCAGCGTTGATAACAGGGGAACAGATACGCAGTATTTT | CSVDNRGTDTQYF | TRBD1 | 13 | TRBV29-1 | . | TRBJ2-3
TGTGCCACGGGGGGGCCCAAAGGTACCCAGTACTTC | CATGGPKGTQYF | TRBD2 | 12 | TRBV6-5 | . | TRBJ2-5
TGCAGCGTGGATATTGGGGGGAGTGGCTACACCTTC | CSVDIGGSGYTF | . | 12 | TRBV29-1 | . | TRBJ1-2
TGTGCCAGCAGCTTAGTGTCCGGGAATACCTACGAGCAGTACTTC | CASSLVSGNTYEQYF | . | 15 | TRBV7-2 | . | TRBJ2-7
TGTGCCAGCAGACCCCCGGGACTAGCGGGGGGGGTAGTCAAAAACATTCAGTACTTC | CASRPPGLAGGVVKNIQYF | TRBD2 | 19 | TRBV28 | . | TRBJ2-4
TGCAGTGCTAGTCTGTCGGGTCCGTTTGGCAATCAGCCCCAGCATTTT | CSASLSGPFGNQPQHF | . | 16 | TRBV20-1 | once | TRBJ1-5
TGCAGTGCTAGTTTGGCCTGGAATCAGCCCCAGCATTTT | CSASLAWNQPQHF | . | 13 | TRBV20-1 | . | TRBJ1-5
TGCGCCAGCAGCCAAGCGGGAGGGTTCAATCTTAATCAGCCCCAGCATTTT | CASSQAGGFNLNQPQHF | . | 17 | TRBV4-1 | few | TRBJ1-5
TGTGCCAGCAGTGATCGGGCGTGGGGGGGCTCGGGTTTCTACAATGAGCAGTTCTTC | CASSDRAWGGSGFYNEQFF | . | 19 | TRBV6-1 | . | TRBJ2-1
TGTGCCAGCAGCCCGAGGGACACCAATCAGCCCCAGCATTTT | CASSPRDTNQPQHF | . | 14 | TRBV2 | . | TRBJ1-5
TGTGCCAGCAGTACGGGGATGCGTGAGACCCAGTACTTC | CASSTGMRETQYF | . | 13 | TRBV2 | . | TRBJ2-5
TGTGCCAGCAGTCCGACAGGGGGCTCCGAAGCTTTCTTT | CASSPTGGSEAFF | TRBD1 | 13 | TRBV12-3/TRBV12-4 | . | TRBJ1-1
TGTGCCAGCAGCTTAGGTGGAGGGGTCGGCACTGAAGCTTTCTTT | CASSLGGGVGTEAFF | . | 15 | TRBV7-8 | once | TRBJ1-1
TGTGCCAGCAGTACAAGGGGTAACTATGGCTACACCTTC | CASSTRGNYGYTF | . | 13 | TRBV12-3/TRBV12-4 | . | TRBJ1-2
TGTGCCAGCAGCTTAGGGGGGCTAGGGGAAAAACTGTTTTTT | CASSLGGLGEKLFF | . | 14 | TRBV7-8 | . | TRBJ1-4
TGTGCCAGCGACGCCGGGGAGACCCAGTACTTC | CASDAGETQYF | . | 11 | TRBV18 | once | TRBJ2-5
TGCGCCAGCAGCAAGCGGGACAGGGGGCGAGGAGAGACCCAGTACTTC | CASSKRDRGRGETQYF | TRBD1 | 16 | TRBV5-1 | . | TRBJ2-5
TGTGCCTGGAAACCTGACAGGGAGAATTCACCCCTCCACTTT | CAWKPDRENSPLHF | TRBD1 | 14 | TRBV30 | . | TRBJ1-6
TGTGCCAGTAGTCAACACAGGGGGCTTGACACTGAAGCTTTCTTT | CASSQHRGLDTEAFF | TRBD1 | 15 | TRBV19 | . | TRBJ1-1
TGTGCCAGCAAGAAGGGACAGATTAATGAAAAACTGTTTTTT | CASKKGQINEKLFF | TRBD1 | 14 | TRBV6-5 | . | TRBJ1-4
TGTGCCAGCATGCCCGGGACAGGCTACGAGCAGTACTTC | CASMPGTGYEQYF | TRBD1 | 13 | TRBV2 | . | TRBJ2-7
TGTGCCAGTAGTATGGCCAGCGGGGTAAAAGATACGCAGTATTTT | CASSMASGVKDTQYF | TRBD2 | 15 | TRBV19 | . | TRBJ2-3
TGCGCCAGCAACCCAAAAGGGGGGGAACTTTATGGCTACACCTTC | CASNPKGGELYGYTF | . | 15 | TRBV5-1 | . | TRBJ1-2
TGTGCCAGCAGCCTCAGACAGGGTGTCGGCACCGGGGAGCTGTTTTTT | CASSLRQGVGTGELFF | TRBD1 | 16 | TRBV5-8 | . | TRBJ2-2
TGTGCCATCAGTGAGTCCGGGCGGGGTACCAATGAGCAGTTCTTC | CAISESGRGTNEQFF | . | 15 | TRBV10-3 | . | TRBJ2-1
TGTGCCAGCAGTGCACAGGGGGCTGTCTATGGCTACACCTTC | CASSAQGAVYGYTF | TRBD1 | 14 | TRBV27 | once | TRBJ1-2
TGCGCCAGCAGCTTACGCGGGACAGGGGGCCCCTACGAGCAGTACTTC | CASSLRGTGGPYEQYF | TRBD1 | 16 | TRBV4-1 | . | TRBJ2-7
TGTGCCAGCAGTTACTCTCTCGGGGTTAGCACAGATACGCAGTATTTT | CASSYSLGVSTDTQYF | . | 16 | TRBV6-5 | . | TRBJ2-3
TGTGCCAGCAGCGAACGGACAGGGGCGCTGGGGGACTATGGCTACACCTTC | CASSERTGALGDYGYTF | TRBD1 | 17 | TRBV5-8 | . | TRBJ1-2
TGTGCCAGCAGCCCCACAGGAGTAGGAGCTTTCTTT | CASSPTGVGAFF | . | 12 | TRBV6-6 | . | TRBJ1-1
TGTGCCAGCAGCTTATTTCAGGGAATCACAGATACGCAGTATTTT | CASSLFQGITDTQYF | . | 15 | TRBV11-2 | . | TRBJ2-3
TGCGCCAGCAGCCAAGAGGGGGACAGGCCCTACGAGCAGTACTTC | CASSQEGDRPYEQYF | TRBD1 | 15 | TRBV4-1 | few | TRBJ2-7
TGTGCCAGCAGCAAAGGCCGGGACAGGGGGCGAAACATTCAGTACTTC | CASSKGRDRGRNIQYF | . | 16 | TRBV21-1 | . | TRBJ2-4
TGCGCCAGCGGGGGGGGCAGGCCTAAAGAGACCCAGTACTTC | CASGGGRPKETQYF | . | 14 | TRBV10-2 | few | TRBJ2-5
TGTGCCAGCGGGACTAGCGGGCAGCAAGAGACCCAGTACTTC | CASGTSGQQETQYF | TRBD2 | 14 | TRBV19 | . | TRBJ2-5
TGCAGTGCTAGTCTTAGGACTAGCGGATACCTCCAAGAGACCCAGTACTTC | CSASLRTSGYLQETQYF | TRBD2 | 17 | TRBV20-1 | . | TRBJ2-5
TGTGCCAGCTCACCCGAACAGGGGTTTTCGGCCAAAAACATTCAGTACTTC | CASSPEQGFSAKNIQYF | TRBD1 | 17 | TRBV18 | once | TRBJ2-4
TGTGCCACCAGCAGAGATTTTCGGGATCAGCCCCAGCATTTT | CATSRDFRDQPQHF | . | 14 | TRBV15 | once | TRBJ1-5
TGTGCCAGCTCACCGGGACTAGCCCCTAGCACAGATACGCAGTATTTT | CASSPGLAPSTDTQYF | TRBD2 | 16 | TRBV18 | . | TRBJ2-3
TGTGCCAGCAGTCAGGGGTGGGGCACTGAAGCTTTCTTT | CASSQGWGTEAFF | . | 13 | TRBV27 | . | TRBJ1-1
TGTGCCAGCAGAGGCGGTGTTCGGGGGACCTATGGCTACACCTTC | CASRGGVRGTYGYTF | . | 15 | TRBV25-1 | few | TRBJ1-2
TGTGCCAGCAGCCAGGGGACAACTAATGAAAAACTGTTTTTT | CASSQGTTNEKLFF | . | 14 | TRBV5-5 | . | TRBJ1-4
TGTGCCAGCAGTGAGACCTACCGACAGAACACTGAAGCTTTCTTT | CASSETYRQNTEAFF | . | 15 | TRBV6-1 | few | TRBJ1-1
TGTGCCAGCACCGACAGGGGTGCAGGGACTGAAGCTTTCTTT | CASTDRGAGTEAFF | TRBD1 | 14 | TRBV19 | . | TRBJ1-1
TGTGCCAGCATGCGGAGGGAAGACACCGGGGAGCTGTTTTTT | CASMRREDTGELFF | . | 14 | TRBV2 | once | TRBJ2-2
TGTGCCAGCAGTTCCCGGACTAGCGGAGATACGCAGTATTTT | CASSSRTSGDTQYF | TRBD2 | 14 | TRBV27 | . | TRBJ2-3